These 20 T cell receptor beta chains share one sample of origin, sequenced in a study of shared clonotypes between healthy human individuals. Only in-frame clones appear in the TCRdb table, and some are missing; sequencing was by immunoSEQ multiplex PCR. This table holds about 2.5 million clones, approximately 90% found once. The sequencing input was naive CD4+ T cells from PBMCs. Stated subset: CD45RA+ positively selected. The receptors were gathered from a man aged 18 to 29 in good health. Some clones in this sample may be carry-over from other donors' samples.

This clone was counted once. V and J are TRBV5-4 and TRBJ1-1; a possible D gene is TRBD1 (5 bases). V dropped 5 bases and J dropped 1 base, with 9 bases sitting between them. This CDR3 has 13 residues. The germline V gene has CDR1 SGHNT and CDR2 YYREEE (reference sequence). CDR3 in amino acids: CASRRDRNTEAFF. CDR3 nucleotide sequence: TGTGCCAGCAGGCGAGACAGGAACACTGAAGCTTTCTTT. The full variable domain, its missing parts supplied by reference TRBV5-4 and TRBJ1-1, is ETGVTQSPTHLIKTRGQQVTLRCSSQSGHNTVSWYQQALGQGPQFIFQYYREEENGRGNFPPRFSGLQFPNYSSELNVNALELDDSALYLCASRRDRNTEAFFGQGTRLTVV.

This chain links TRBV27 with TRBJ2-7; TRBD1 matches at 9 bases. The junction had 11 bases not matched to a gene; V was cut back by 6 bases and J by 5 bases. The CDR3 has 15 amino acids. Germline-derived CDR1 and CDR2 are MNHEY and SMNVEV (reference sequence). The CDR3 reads CASRNLGTGRNEQYF. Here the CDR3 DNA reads TGTGCCAGCAGGAACCTGGGGACAGGGAGGAACGAGCAGTACTTC.

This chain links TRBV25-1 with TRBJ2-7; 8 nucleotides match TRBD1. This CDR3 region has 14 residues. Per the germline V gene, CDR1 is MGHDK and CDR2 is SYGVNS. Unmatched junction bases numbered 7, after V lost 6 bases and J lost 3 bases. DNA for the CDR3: TGTGCCAGCAGCAGCCGGGACAGGAGCTACGAGCAGTACTTC. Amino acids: CASSSRDRSYEQYF.

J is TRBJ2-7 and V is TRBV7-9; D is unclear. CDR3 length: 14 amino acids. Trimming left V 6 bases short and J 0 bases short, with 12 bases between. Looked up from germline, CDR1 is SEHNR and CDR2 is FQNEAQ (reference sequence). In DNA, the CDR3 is TGTGCCAGCAGTCCAGTCCGGGTCTCCTACGAGCAGTACTTC. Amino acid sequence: CASSPVRVSYEQYF.

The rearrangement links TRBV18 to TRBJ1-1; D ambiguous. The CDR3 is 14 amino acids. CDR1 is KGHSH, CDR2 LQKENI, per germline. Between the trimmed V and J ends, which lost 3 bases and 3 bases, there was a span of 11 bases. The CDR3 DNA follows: TGTGCCAGCTCACCCCTGGAGACGGACACTGAAGCTTTCTTT. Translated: CASSPLETDTEAFF.

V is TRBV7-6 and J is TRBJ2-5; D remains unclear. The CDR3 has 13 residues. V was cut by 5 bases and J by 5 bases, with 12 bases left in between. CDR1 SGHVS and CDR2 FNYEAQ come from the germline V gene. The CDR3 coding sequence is TGTGCCAGCAGCCCCGTGGAGATCGAGACCCAGTACTTC. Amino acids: CASSPVEIETQYF.

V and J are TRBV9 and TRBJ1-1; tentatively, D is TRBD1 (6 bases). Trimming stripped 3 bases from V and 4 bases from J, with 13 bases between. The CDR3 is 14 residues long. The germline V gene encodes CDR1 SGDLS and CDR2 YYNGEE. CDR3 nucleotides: TGTGCCAGCAGCGGAGACAGGTGGGGCACTGAAGCTTTCTTT. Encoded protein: CASSGDRWGTEAFF.

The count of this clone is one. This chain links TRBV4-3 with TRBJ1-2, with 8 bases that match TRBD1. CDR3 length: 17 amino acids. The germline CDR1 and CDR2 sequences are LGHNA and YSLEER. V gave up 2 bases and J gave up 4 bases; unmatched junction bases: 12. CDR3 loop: CASSQNPMTGVGYGYTF. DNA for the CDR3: TGCGCCAGCAGCCAAAACCCCATGACAGGGGTCGGCTATGGCTACACCTTC.

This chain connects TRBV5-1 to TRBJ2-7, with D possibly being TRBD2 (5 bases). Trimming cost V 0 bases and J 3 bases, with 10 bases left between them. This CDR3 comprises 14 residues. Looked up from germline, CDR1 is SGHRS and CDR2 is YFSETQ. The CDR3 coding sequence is TGCGCCAGCAGCTTGGAAGCGGCCCTCTACGAGCAGTACTTC. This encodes CASSLEAALYEQYF.

The CDR3 loop is CASSKTGETEAFF. As DNA, the CDR3 is TGTGCCAGTAGTAAGACAGGGGAGACTGAAGCTTTCTTT. The chain carries TRBV19 and TRBJ1-1; the match to TRBD1 covers 8 bases. The V gene's germline CDR1 is LNHDA and CDR2 SQIVND (reference sequence). The CDR3 loop spans 13 amino acids. J gave up 5 bases and V 4 bases, and 3 bases lay outside the gene matches.

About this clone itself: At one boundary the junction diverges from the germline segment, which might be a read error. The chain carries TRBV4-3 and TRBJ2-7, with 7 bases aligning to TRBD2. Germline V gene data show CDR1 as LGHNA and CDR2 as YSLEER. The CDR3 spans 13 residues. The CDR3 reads CASSQHAGVVFGF. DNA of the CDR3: TGCGCCAGCAGCCAACACGCGGGGGTCGTTTTTGGCTTC.

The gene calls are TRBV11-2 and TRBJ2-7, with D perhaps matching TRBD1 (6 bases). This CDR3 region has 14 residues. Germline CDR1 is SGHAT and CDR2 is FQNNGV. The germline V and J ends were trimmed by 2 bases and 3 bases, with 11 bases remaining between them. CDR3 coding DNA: TGTGCCAGCAGCTTATTACCAGGGGTCTACGAGCAGTACTTC. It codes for CASSLLPGVYEQYF.

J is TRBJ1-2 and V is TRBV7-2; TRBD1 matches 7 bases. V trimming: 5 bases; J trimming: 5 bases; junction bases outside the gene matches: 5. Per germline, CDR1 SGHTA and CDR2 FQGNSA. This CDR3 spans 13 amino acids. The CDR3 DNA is TGTGCCAGCAGCCACGGGACAGAATATGGCTACACCTTC. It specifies CASSHGTEYGYTF.

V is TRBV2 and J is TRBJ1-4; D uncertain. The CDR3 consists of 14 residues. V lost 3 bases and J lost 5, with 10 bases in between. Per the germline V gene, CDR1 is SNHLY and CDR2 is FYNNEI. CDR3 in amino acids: CASSEEKMNEKLFF. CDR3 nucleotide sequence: TGTGCCAGCAGTGAGGAGAAGATGAATGAAAAACTGTTTTTT. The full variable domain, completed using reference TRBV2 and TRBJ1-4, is EPEVTQTPSHQVTQMGQEVILRCVPISNHLYFYWYRQILGQKVEFLVSFYNNEISEKSEIFDDQFSVERPDGSNFTLKIRSTKLEDSAMYFCASSEEKMNEKLFFGSGTQLSVL.

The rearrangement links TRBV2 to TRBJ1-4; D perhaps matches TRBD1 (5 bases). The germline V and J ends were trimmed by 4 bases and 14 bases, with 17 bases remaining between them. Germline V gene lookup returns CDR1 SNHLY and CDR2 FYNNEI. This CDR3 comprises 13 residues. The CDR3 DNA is TGTGCCAGCAGTGGGGGGTATCGGTCGTGGCTGTTTTTT. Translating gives CASSGGYRSWLFF.

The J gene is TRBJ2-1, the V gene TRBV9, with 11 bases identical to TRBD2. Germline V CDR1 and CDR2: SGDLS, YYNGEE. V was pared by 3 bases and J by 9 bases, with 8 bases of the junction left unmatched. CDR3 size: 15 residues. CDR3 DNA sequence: TGTGCCAGCAGCGAGACTAGCGGGATGTTCGCTGAGCAGTTCTTC. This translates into CASSETSGMFAEQFF.

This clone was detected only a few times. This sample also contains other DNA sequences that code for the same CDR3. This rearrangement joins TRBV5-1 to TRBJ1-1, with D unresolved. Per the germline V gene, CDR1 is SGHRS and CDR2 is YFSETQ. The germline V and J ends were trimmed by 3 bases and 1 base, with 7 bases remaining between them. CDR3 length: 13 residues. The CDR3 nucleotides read TGCGCCAGCAGCTCCGGGAGGAACACTGAAGCTTTCTTT. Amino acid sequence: CASSSGRNTEAFF.

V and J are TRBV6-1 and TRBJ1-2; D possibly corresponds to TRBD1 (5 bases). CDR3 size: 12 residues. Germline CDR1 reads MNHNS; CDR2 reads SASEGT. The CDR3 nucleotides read TGTGGCACGCGGGACCGGAACTATGGCTACACCTTC. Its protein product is CGTRDRNYGYTF.

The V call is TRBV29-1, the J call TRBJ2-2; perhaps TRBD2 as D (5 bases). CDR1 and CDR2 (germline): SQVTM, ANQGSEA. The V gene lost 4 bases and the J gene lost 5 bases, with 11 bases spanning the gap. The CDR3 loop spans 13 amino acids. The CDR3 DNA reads TGCAGCGTTGTAAGGACGGGAACCGGGGAGCTGTTTTTT. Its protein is CSVVRTGTGELFF.

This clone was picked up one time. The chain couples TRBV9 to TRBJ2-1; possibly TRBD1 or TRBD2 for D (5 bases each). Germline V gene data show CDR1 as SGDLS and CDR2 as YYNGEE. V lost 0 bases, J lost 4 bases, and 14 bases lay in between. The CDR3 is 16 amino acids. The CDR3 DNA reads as TGTGCCAGCAGCGTAGTGCAGGGTGGGGGATACAATGAGCAGTTCTTC. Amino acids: CASSVVQGGGYNEQFF.